The 13 T cell receptor beta chains listed next were all sequenced from one sample in a study of identical twins. TCRdb reprocessed the 5' RACE reads with MiXCR, giving one entry per CDR3 protein. The sample holds 400,000 to 550,000 distinct CDR3 sequences, roughly a fifth seen once. The sample was also reused in another study, on T cells expressing NK-cell markers.

The sequenced sample was CD4+ T cells sorted from blood. The source of these receptors is a woman between 18 and 29 years old in good health.

This clonotype was observed a few times. J is TRBJ2-2 and V is TRBV12-3 or TRBV12-4; D unresolved. The CDR3 loop spans 13 amino acids. Trimming stripped 2 bases from V and 6 bases from J, with 7 bases between. CDR3 DNA sequence: TGTGCCAGCAGTTTAATATTTCCCGGGGAGCTGTTTTTT. It codes for CASSLIFPGELFF.

The chain has TRBV3-1 and TRBJ2-1; 7 nucleotides line up with TRBD2. This CDR3 comprises 16 residues. J was trimmed by 3 bases and V by 2 bases; bases with no gene match: 7. CDR1 LGHDT and CDR2 YNNKEL come from the germline V gene (reference sequence). The CDR3 reads CASSQLERDYYNEQFF. CDR3 nucleotide sequence: TGTGCCAGCAGCCAATTGGAGCGGGACTACTACAATGAGCAGTTCTTC.

Only a few counts were recorded for this clonotype. V and J are TRBV20-1 and TRBJ2-7; maybe TRBD1 (5 bases). Trimming left V 0 bases short and J 2 bases short, with 11 bases between. The CDR3 consists of 14 residues. The germline V gene has CDR1 DFQATT and CDR2 SNEGSKA (reference sequence). CDR3 amino acids: CSAREDGATYEQYF. CDR3 nucleotide sequence: TGCAGTGCTAGAGAGGATGGGGCAACCTACGAGCAGTACTTC.

The V call is TRBV25-1, the J call TRBJ1-4; D not certain. The CDR3 is 12 residues long. Trimming stripped 2 bases from V and 5 bases from J, with 3 bases between. Germline V lookup: CDR1 MGHDK, CDR2 SYGVNS. The CDR3 protein is CASSEGNEKLFF. The CDR3 DNA reads as TGTGCCAGCAGTGAAGGGAATGAAAAACTGTTTTTT.

The chain uses TRBV7-2 and TRBJ2-3; TRBD1 might be the D (5 bases). CDR1 and CDR2 (germline): SGHTA, FQGNSA. V was shortened by 5 bases and J by 8 bases, with 11 bases between the two germline ends. The CDR3 covers 12 residues. The CDR3 protein is CASSPGLGTQYF. The CDR3 DNA reads as TGTGCCAGCAGCCCAGGGTTGGGTACGCAGTATTTT.

This clonotype was counted only a few times. The chain combines TRBV4-3 with TRBJ2-4, with a tentative D call TRBD1 (6 bases). Germline V gene lookup returns CDR1 LGHNA and CDR2 YSLEER. This CDR3 is 15 amino acids long. Trimming cost V 4 bases and J 6 bases, with 16 bases left between them. CDR3 nucleotides: TGCGCCAGCAGCCCGCTTGGGGGCAGGGGAAACATTCAGTACTTC. Protein product: CASSPLGGRGNIQYF.

V gene TRBV25-1 combines with J gene TRBJ2-7, with D uncertain. Germline V lookup: CDR1 MGHDK, CDR2 SYGVNS. V was trimmed by 4 bases and J by 6 bases, leaving 7 bases between them. CDR3 length: 11 residues. CDR3 sequence reads: CASSGPPEQYF. The CDR3 DNA follows: TGTGCCAGCAGTGGACCACCCGAGCAGTACTTC.

The chain has TRBV20-1 and TRBJ1-3, with D uncertain. V was clipped by 4 bases and J by 4 bases, with 11 bases between them. The CDR3 is 13 residues long. The germline gives CDR1 DFQATT, CDR2 SNEGSKA (reference sequence). The DNA for the CDR3 is TGCAGTGCTACCCCGGGCAGCGGAAACACCATATATTTT. It yields the protein CSATPGSGNTIYF.

The gene calls are TRBV12-3 or TRBV12-4 and TRBJ1-1; possibly TRBD1 for D (6 bases). Trimming cost V 6 bases and J 10 bases, with 18 bases left between them. The CDR3 covers 13 residues. This CDR3 reads CASRLQGPSGAFF. As DNA, the CDR3 is TGTGCCAGCAGACTTCAGGGGCCCTCGGGAGCTTTCTTT.

In its sample, this clonotype was seen a few times. The chain uses TRBV7-9 and TRBJ2-3; the match to TRBD2 covers 7 bases. The CDR3 length is 14 residues. Trimming took 3 bases from V and 4 from J; bases not matched to a gene: 4. Germline V gene data show CDR1 as SEHNR and CDR2 as FQNEAQ (reference sequence). The CDR3 bases are TGTGCCAGCAGCTTGGGAGGGGTGGCAGATACGCAGTATTTT. Translating gives CASSLGGVADTQYF.

The V and J genes are TRBV9 and TRBJ2-1, with 9 bases identical to TRBD2. Germline values: CDR1 SGDLS, CDR2 YYNGEE. The CDR3 loop spans 15 amino acids. Trimming cost V 3 bases and J 4 bases; bases outside gene matches: 5. In DNA, the CDR3 is TGTGCCAGCAGCGAATTAGCGGGGGCGTACAATGAGCAGTTCTTC. It specifies CASSELAGAYNEQFF.

The chain carries TRBV20-1 and TRBJ1-5; 9 bases map to TRBD1. Germline V lookup: CDR1 DFQATT, CDR2 SNEGSKA (reference sequence). This CDR3 has 14 amino acids. J gave up 7 bases and V 3 bases, and 7 bases lay outside the gene matches. CDR3: CSASRTGVEQPQHF. The CDR3 DNA follows: TGCAGTGCTAGCAGGACAGGGGTAGAACAGCCCCAGCATTTT.

This clonotype was seen more than once but under ten times. The CDR3 sequence: CASSILAAQETQYF. As DNA, the CDR3 is TGCGCCAGCAGCATCCTAGCGGCCCAAGAGACCCAGTACTTC. This chain links TRBV5-1 with TRBJ2-5, with TRBD2 identical over 7 bases. Trimming took 4 bases from V and 1 from J; bases not matched to a gene: 4. CDR1 SGHRS and CDR2 YFSETQ come from the germline V gene. There are 14 residues in the CDR3. Full variable domain (rest looked up from reference TRBV5-1 and TRBJ2-5): KAGVTQTPRYLIKTRGQQVTLSCSPISGHRSVSWYQQTPGQGLQFLFEYFSETQRNKGNFPGRFSGRQFSNSRSEMNVSTLELGDSALYLCASSILAAQETQYFGPGTRLLVL.